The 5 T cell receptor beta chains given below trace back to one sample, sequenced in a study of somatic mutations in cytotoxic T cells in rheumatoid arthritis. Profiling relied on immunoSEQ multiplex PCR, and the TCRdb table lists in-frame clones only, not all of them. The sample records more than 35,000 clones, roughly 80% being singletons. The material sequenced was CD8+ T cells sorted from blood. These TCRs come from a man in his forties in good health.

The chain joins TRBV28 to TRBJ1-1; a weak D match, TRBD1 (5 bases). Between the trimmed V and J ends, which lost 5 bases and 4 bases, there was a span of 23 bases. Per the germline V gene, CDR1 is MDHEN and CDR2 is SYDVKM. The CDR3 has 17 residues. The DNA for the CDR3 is TGTGCCAGCAGTCCTACGGGGGGGGTAGTTGATTCCACTGAAGCTTTCTTT. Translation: CASSPTGGVVDSTEAFF. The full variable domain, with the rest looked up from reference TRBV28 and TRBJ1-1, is DVKVTQSSRYLVKRTGEKVFLECVQDMDHENMFWYRQDPGLGLRLIYFSYDVKMKEKGDIPEGYSVSREKKERFSLILESASTNQTSMYLCASSPTGGVVDSTEAFFGQGTRLTVV.

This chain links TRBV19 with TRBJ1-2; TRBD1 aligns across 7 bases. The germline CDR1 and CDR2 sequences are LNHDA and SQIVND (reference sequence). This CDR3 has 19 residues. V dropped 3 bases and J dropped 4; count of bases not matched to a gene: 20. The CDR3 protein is CASSIPDRDTKALSYGYTF. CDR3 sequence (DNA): TGTGCCAGTAGTATTCCCGACAGGGACACTAAGGCGCTGAGCTATGGCTACACCTTC.

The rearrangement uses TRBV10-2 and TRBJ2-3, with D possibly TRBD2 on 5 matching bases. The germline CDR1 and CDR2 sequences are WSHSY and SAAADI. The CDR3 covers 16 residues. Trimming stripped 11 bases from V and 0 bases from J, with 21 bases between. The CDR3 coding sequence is TGCGCCGCCACGGGAATGCCGGGATATAGCACAGATACGCAGTATTTT. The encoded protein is CAATGMPGYSTDTQYF.

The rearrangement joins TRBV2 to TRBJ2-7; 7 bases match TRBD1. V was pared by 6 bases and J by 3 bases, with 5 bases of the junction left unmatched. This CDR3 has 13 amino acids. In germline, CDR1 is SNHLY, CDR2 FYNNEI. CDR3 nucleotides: TGTGCCAGCAGGGCCAGGGGGTTCTACGAGCAGTACTTC. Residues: CASRARGFYEQYF.

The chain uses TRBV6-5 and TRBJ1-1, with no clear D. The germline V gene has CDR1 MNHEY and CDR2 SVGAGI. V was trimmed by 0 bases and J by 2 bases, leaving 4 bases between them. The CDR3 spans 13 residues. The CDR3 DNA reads TGTGCCAGCAGTTACTCCCGAAACACTGAAGCTTTCTTT. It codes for CASSYSRNTEAFF.